This entry lists 7 T cell receptor beta chains sequenced from one sample in a study of blood T cell repertoires in COVID-19. Clones were sequenced by immunoSEQ multiplex PCR, and TCRdb holds only the in-frame ones, with some missing. The table shows under 250,000 clones, with more than 70% occurring only once. The sample comprised peripheral blood. The receptors were gathered from an older woman with acute or convalescent COVID-19.

This clone has a single count. The rearrangement uses TRBV5-4 and TRBJ1-3; no clear D gene. V gave up 2 bases and J gave up 2 bases, with 11 bases separating them. Per the germline V gene, CDR1 is SGHNT and CDR2 is YYREEE (reference sequence). CDR3 length: 15 residues. The CDR3 region is CASSFNGVTGNTIYF. The CDR3 DNA reads as TGTGCCAGCAGCTTTAACGGGGTAACTGGAAACACCATATATTTT.

The rearrangement joins TRBV7-9 to TRBJ2-3; 9 nucleotides line up with TRBD2. Per germline, CDR1 SEHNR and CDR2 FQNEAQ (reference sequence). The CDR3 contains 15 residues. The V gene end was trimmed by 5 bases and the J gene end by 1 base; junction bases not matched to a gene: 4. CDR3 sequence: CASSPWTSGTDTQYF. The DNA for the CDR3 is TGTGCCAGCAGCCCCTGGACTAGCGGCACAGATACGCAGTATTTT.

The rearrangement uses TRBV7-2 and TRBJ2-7; D is ambiguous. The V end lost 1 base, the J end lost 0 bases, and 10 bases lay between the germline ends. The CDR3 length is 15 residues. In germline, CDR1 is SGHTA, CDR2 FQGNSA. As DNA, the CDR3 is TGTGCCAGCAGCTTAGGTCTGACACACTCCTACGAGCAGTACTTC. Protein product: CASSLGLTHSYEQYF.

This chain connects TRBV6-4 to TRBJ2-7; possibly TRBD2 for D (5 bases). Per the germline V gene, CDR1 is MRHNA and CDR2 is SNTAGT. V was cut by 7 bases and J by 2 bases, with 9 bases left in between. The length of the CDR3 is 12 residues. Here the CDR3 DNA reads TGTGCCAGCATGGTAGCGCCCTACGAGCAGTACTTC. Its translation is CASMVAPYEQYF.

The chain recombines TRBV27 with TRBJ1-1, with 7 bases matching TRBD1. CDR1 and CDR2 (germline): MNHEY, SMNVEV (reference sequence). The CDR3 sequence is 15 residues long. Trimming at V came to 2 bases and at J to 5 bases, leaving 8 bases not matched to a gene. This chain's CDR3 is CASSLTLRQGTEAFF. The CDR3 region has the DNA TGTGCCAGCAGTTTAACCCTCCGACAGGGAACTGAAGCTTTCTTT.

V and J are TRBV9 and TRBJ1-2; maybe TRBD1 (5 bases). Germline-derived CDR1 and CDR2 are SGDLS and YYNGEE. This CDR3 is built from 15 residues. Trimming left V 1 base short and J 3 bases short, with 13 bases between. This chain's CDR3 is CASSVTGNRHYGYTF. In DNA form, the CDR3 reads TGTGCCAGCAGCGTAACAGGCAACAGACACTATGGCTACACCTTC.

This chain joins TRBV27 and TRBJ2-3; 9 bases fit TRBD2. The CDR3 loop spans 14 amino acids. Germline assignment: CDR1 MNHEY and CDR2 SMNVEV (reference sequence). J lost 7 bases, V lost 6 bases, and 8 bases had no gene match. The CDR3, as DNA: TGTGCCAGCAGAGTAGCGGGGGCCGGGAATACGCAGTATTTT. Protein: CASRVAGAGNTQYF.